The 21 T cell receptor beta chains listed next were all sequenced from one sample in a study of blood T cell repertoires in COVID-19. Method: immunoSEQ multiplex PCR; TCRdb's copy keeps in-frame clones and lacks some. The data hold roughly 150,000 clones, with about 85% observed a single time. Sequenced material: PBMCs or T cells enriched from blood (not recorded which). The receptor set was obtained from a woman aged 45-65 years who had recovered from COVID-19.

V gene TRBV19 combines with J gene TRBJ2-1; 8 bases fit TRBD2. The V and J ends lost 6 bases and 6 bases, in that order; junction bases with no gene match: 13. The CDR3 extends over 16 amino acids. Germline values: CDR1 LNHDA, CDR2 SQIVND (reference sequence). CDR3 coding DNA: TGTGCCAGTAGCGGACAGACGGGACTAGGCTCCAATGAGCAGTTCTTC. It specifies CASSGQTGLGSNEQFF.

The sample holds one count of this clone. J is TRBJ2-1 and V is TRBV4-3, with D tentatively TRBD1 (6 bases). The CDR3 is 16 amino acids. Germline V gene sequence: CDR1 LGHNA, CDR2 YSLEER. V dropped 3 bases and J dropped 3 bases, with 15 bases sitting between them. CDR3 sequence: CASSHGLQGIYNEQFF. CDR3 nucleotides: TGCGCCAGCAGCCATGGCCTTCAGGGGATCTACAATGAGCAGTTCTTC.

The chain couples TRBV9 to TRBJ1-4, with D tentatively TRBD1 (5 bases). Trimming cost V 10 bases and J 6 bases, with 13 bases left between them. Germline V gene data show CDR1 as SGDLS and CDR2 as YYNGEE. The length of the CDR3 is 12 residues. This CDR3 is CASMGGDEKLFF. CDR3 nucleotides: TGTGCCTCCATGGGGGGGGATGAAAAACTGTTTTTT.

The V call is TRBV20-1, the J call TRBJ1-1; D unresolved. V shed 3 bases and J shed 0 bases, with 11 bases lying between them. Germline V gene lookup returns CDR1 DFQATT and CDR2 SNEGSKA (reference sequence). This CDR3 comprises 14 residues. CDR3 in amino acids: CSASKQSMNTEAFF. The CDR3 DNA follows: TGCAGTGCTAGTAAACAGAGCATGAACACTGAAGCTTTCTTT.

The rearrangement uses TRBV19 and TRBJ1-2, with D maybe TRBD1 (5 bases). V was clipped by 8 bases and J by 2 bases, with 18 bases between them. Germline values: CDR1 LNHDA, CDR2 SQIVND (reference sequence). CDR3 length: 15 amino acids. The CDR3 here is CASSDPGGTNYGYTF. The CDR3, as DNA: TGTGCCAGTTCTGATCCCGGGGGTACAAACTATGGCTACACCTTC.

The gene calls are TRBV3-1 (or the pseudogene TRBV3-2) and TRBJ2-3; weak D call: TRBD1 (5 bases). This CDR3 is built from 14 residues. The V end lost 4 bases, the J end lost 0 bases, and 8 bases lay between the germline ends. Germline V gene sequence: CDR1 LGHDT, CDR2 YNNKEL (reference sequence). CDR3 region: CASSPRTSTDTQYF. CDR3 DNA: TGTGCCAGCAGCCCCCGGACAAGCACAGATACGCAGTATTTT.

The chain carries TRBV19 and TRBJ2-5; 8 nucleotides line up with TRBD1. Germline V gene data show CDR1 as LNHDA and CDR2 as SQIVND (reference sequence). V lost 4 bases and J lost 2; bases outside the gene matches: 3. The CDR3 covers 14 residues. The CDR3 coding sequence is TGTGCCAGTAGTACCCGGACAGGGCAAGAGACCCAGTACTTC. Translated, it gives CASSTRTGQETQYF.

J is TRBJ2-5 and V is TRBV4-1, with 8 bases fitting TRBD2. The CDR3 extends over 14 amino acids. Germline-derived CDR1 and CDR2 are MGHRA and YSYEKL. V lost 3 bases and J lost 10; bases outside the gene matches: 10. The CDR3 nucleotides are TGCGCCAGCAGCCAGCCGGGACTAGAGTCTATCCAGTACTTC. Amino acids: CASSQPGLESIQYF.

The table lists this clone with a count of one. This chain links TRBV6-2 or TRBV6-3 with TRBJ2-1, with D unclear. Trimming removed 6 bases from V and 5 bases from J, with 11 bases in between. The length of the CDR3 is 13 residues. Germline V gene lookup returns CDR1 MNHEY and CDR2 SVGEGT. CDR3 DNA: TGTGCCAGCAGCTCGCTAGGCGACAATGAGCAGTTCTTC. Translation: CASSSLGDNEQFF.

In its sample, this clone was seen once. This rearrangement joins TRBV29-1 to TRBJ2-1, with a weak D call TRBD2 (5 bases). The CDR3 contains 12 residues. V was shortened by 3 bases and J by 9 bases, with 12 bases between the two germline ends. Germline V lookup: CDR1 SQVTM, CDR2 ANQGSEA. In nucleotides, the CDR3 is TGCAGCGTTGATAGAGGGCCGGGTGAGCAGTTCTTC. It codes for CSVDRGPGEQFF.

The V gene is TRBV9, the J gene TRBJ2-7; weak D call: TRBD2 (6 bases). Germline CDR1 SGDLS, CDR2 YYNGEE. The CDR3 has 15 amino acids. Trimming took off 2 bases at V and 2 bases at J, with 14 bases between the two ends. The CDR3 nucleotides read TGTGCCAGCAGCGTTAGCGGAAGCGGAACCTACGAGCAGTACTTC. Translated, it gives CASSVSGSGTYEQYF.

This rearrangement joins TRBV4-1 to TRBJ2-2, with 7 bases matching TRBD2. V lost 3 bases and J lost 3; bases outside the gene matches: 7. Germline V gene data show CDR1 as MGHRA and CDR2 as YSYEKL. The CDR3 is 16 residues long. CDR3 bases: TGCGCCAGCAGCCATACCGGCGGGGGATACACCGGGGAGCTGTTTTTT. As protein: CASSHTGGGYTGELFF.

The chain has TRBV9 and TRBJ2-2; 9 positions agree with TRBD2. Trimming removed 0 bases from V and 4 bases from J; junction bases left unmatched: 7. The germline V gene has CDR1 SGDLS and CDR2 YYNGEE. The CDR3 contains 17 residues. The CDR3 DNA reads as TGTGCCAGCAGCGTAGCGGCGGGAGGGCCCTCCACCGGGGAGCTGTTTTTT. It specifies CASSVAAGGPSTGELFF. Supplemented by reference TRBV9 and TRBJ2-2, the full variable domain reads DSGVTQTPKHLITATGQRVTLRCSPRSGDLSVYWYQQSLDQGLQFLIQYYNGEERAKGNILERFSAQQFPDLHSELNLSSLELGDSALYFCASSVAAGGPSTGELFFGEGSRLTVL.

A note on this clone: An end of the junction differs from the germline gene, which may be a read error. CDR3: CASSSGGGLAADTQYF. The CDR3 coding sequence is TGTGCTAGCAGCTCCGGGGGGGGCCTAGCGGCAGATACGCAGTATTTT. This chain links TRBV7-7 with TRBJ2-3, with 8 nucleotides matching TRBD2. The CDR3 is 16 amino acids. The V gene's germline CDR1 is SSHAT and CDR2 FNYEAQ (reference sequence).

The chain has TRBV24-1 and TRBJ1-2; 8 bases match TRBD1. This CDR3 is built from 18 residues. Trimming took 1 base from V and 7 from J; bases not matched to a gene: 16. Per the germline V gene, CDR1 is KGHDR and CDR2 is SFDVKD. CDR3 loop: CATSDLGGQVGPVSGYTF. The CDR3 DNA is TGTGCCACCAGTGATTTAGGGGGACAGGTCGGCCCGGTTAGTGGCTACACCTTC.

This chain uses TRBV19 with TRBJ1-5; D perhaps matches TRBD1 (6 bases). CDR1 LNHDA and CDR2 SQIVND come from the germline V gene (reference sequence). CDR3 length: 16 amino acids. V was shortened by 3 bases and J by 1 base, with 13 bases between the two germline ends. CDR3: CASSMWGLGSNQPQHF. The CDR3 DNA reads TGTGCCAGTAGTATGTGGGGGCTAGGAAGCAATCAGCCCCAGCATTTT. Supplemented by reference TRBV19 and TRBJ1-5, the full variable domain reads DGGITQSPKYLFRKEGQNVTLSCEQNLNHDAMYWYRQDPGQGLRLIYYSQIVNDFQKGDIAEGYSVSREKKESFPLTVTSAQKNPTAFYLCASSMWGLGSNQPQHFGDGTRLSIL.

V usage is TRBV19 and J usage is TRBJ1-2, with TRBD1 identical over 7 bases. The length of the CDR3 is 14 residues. Germline V CDR1 and CDR2: LNHDA, SQIVND (reference sequence). V was pared by 7 bases and J by 4 bases, with 9 bases of the junction left unmatched. CDR3 sequence reads: CASKVTGEPYGYTF. For the CDR3, the DNA is TGTGCCAGTAAAGTTACAGGGGAGCCCTATGGCTACACCTTC.

V usage is TRBV2 and J usage is TRBJ1-1; TRBD1 matches at 8 bases. CDR3 length equals 14 residues. CDR1 is SNHLY and CDR2 is FYNNEI in the germline V gene. V was pared by 9 bases and J by 1 base, with 7 bases of the junction left unmatched. CDR3: CARENRGWNTEAFF. CDR3 coding DNA: TGTGCCAGAGAAAACAGGGGGTGGAACACTGAAGCTTTCTTT.

This clone has a single count. This sequence joins TRBV7-8 and TRBJ2-7; no clear D gene. The CDR3 runs 15 residues. With 2 bases removed from V and 6 bases from J, the gap between germline ends came to 17 bases. CDR1 SGHVS and CDR2 FQNEAQ come from the germline V gene. Here the CDR3 reads CASSLLPRARSEQYF. CDR3 nucleotide sequence: TGTGCCAGCAGCTTATTACCCCGAGCCCGGAGCGAGCAGTACTTC.

The gene calls are TRBV18 and TRBJ1-2; tentatively, D is TRBD1 (5 bases). The germline V gene encodes CDR1 KGHSH and CDR2 LQKENI. This CDR3 is 16 amino acids long. Between the trimmed V and J ends, which lost 5 bases and 3 bases, there was a span of 19 bases. The CDR3 loop is CASSRSRQGDDYGYTF. CDR3 nucleotide sequence: TGTGCCAGCTCAAGGAGTCGGCAGGGTGACGACTATGGCTACACCTTC.

Written as DNA, the CDR3 is TGTGCCAGCTCACCATCACAGCTCGACAATCAGCCCCAGCATTTT. Translating it yields CASSPSQLDNQPQHF. The V and J genes are TRBV18 and TRBJ1-5; D is unresolved. The V gene lost 2 bases and the J gene lost 3 bases, with 11 bases spanning the gap. The germline V gene encodes CDR1 KGHSH and CDR2 LQKENI. The CDR3 consists of 15 residues.